The following is a TCR beta chain sequence with its context. These data come from a study of T cells expressing NK-cell markers. The wider study: Underlying the TCR beta repertoires were sorted CD3+CD56+NKG2C+, CD3+CD56+NKG2C- and CD3+CD56-NKG2C+ T cells.

For each CDR3 protein, TCRdb gives one entry from its re-call of the 5' RACE reads, without DNA. Its table records about 440,000 distinct CDR3 sequences. Germline-derived CDR1 and CDR2 are MNHEY and SVGEGT. The CDR3 length is 14 residues. The clonotype was recovered from a woman between 18 and 69 years old in good health. The chain uses TRBV6-2 or TRBV6-3 and TRBJ2-1; TCRdb reports TRBD2, a call that lacks DNA to check it against. The source material was blood T cells: a sorted CD56 or NKG2C T cell subset, CD4+ or CD8+ T cells, or bulk PBMC T cells (not recorded which). Here the CDR3 reads CASSSERGGPEQFF.